Shown below are 22 T cell receptor beta chains from a single sample sequenced in a study of blood T cells in healthy people across ages. Combining a sample-barcoded 5' primer with a J-beta primer mix, a second PCR ran for roughly 7 to 12 cycles. TCRdb analysed the 5' RACE reads with MiXCR anew, one entry per CDR3 protein. The sample has fewer than 2 million distinct CDR3 sequences, 39% seen once. The sample taken for sequencing was blood. The receptors were gathered from a human donor in good health.

This clonotype was seen more than once but under ten times. This chain uses TRBV20-1 with TRBJ2-5; no reliable D call. This CDR3 comprises 14 residues. V was trimmed by 3 bases and J by 1 base, leaving 12 bases between them. The germline gives CDR1 DFQATT, CDR2 SNEGSKA (reference sequence). CDR3 loop: CSASKLSLQETQYF. The CDR3 DNA is TGCAGTGCTAGTAAATTGTCCCTCCAAGAGACCCAGTACTTC.

The table lists this clonotype with a few counts. The V and J genes are TRBV4-3 and TRBJ2-3; D might be TRBD2 (6 bases). The CDR3 runs 18 residues. V was cut by 0 bases and J by 3 bases, with 19 bases left in between. CDR1 is LGHNA and CDR2 is YSLEER in the germline V gene. The CDR3 DNA sequence: TGCGCCAGCAGCCAAGATCGAGCTCCCCCGGGACTGACAGATACGCAGTATTTT. This sequence encodes CASSQDRAPPGLTDTQYF.

This clonotype has a count of ten or more. The CDR3 DNA reads as TGTGCCAGCAGCCGGGACAGGACGAGCTCCTACGAGCAGTACTTC. This sequence encodes CASSRDRTSSYEQYF. The J gene is TRBJ2-7, the V gene TRBV6-5; TRBD1 matches 8 bases. Germline V lookup: CDR1 MNHEY, CDR2 SVGAGI. The CDR3 is 15 amino acids. V was clipped by 6 bases and J by 0 bases; unmatched bases: 7.

This clonotype showed up just a few times. The chain links TRBV6-5 to TRBJ2-5; D unresolved. V was clipped by 6 bases and J by 2 bases, with 16 bases between them. The CDR3 covers 15 residues. Germline V gene data show CDR1 as MNHEY and CDR2 as SVGAGI. DNA for the CDR3: TGTGCCAGCAGCCCGTGGCGTTCCGTACAAGAGACCCAGTACTTC. Its protein product is CASSPWRSVQETQYF.

V is TRBV18 and J is TRBJ2-5; TRBD1 aligns across 9 bases. The junction had 4 bases not matched to a gene; V was cut back by 5 bases and J by 3 bases. The CDR3 sequence is 14 residues long. In germline, CDR1 is KGHSH, CDR2 LQKENI. CDR3 sequence reads: CASSTGTGKETQYF. The CDR3 DNA reads as TGTGCCAGCTCAACTGGGACAGGGAAAGAGACCCAGTACTTC.

The sample holds a few counts of this clonotype. V is TRBV7-2 and J is TRBJ1-6, with a tentative D call TRBD1 (6 bases). The CDR3 contains 18 residues. Germline assignment: CDR1 SGHTA and CDR2 FQGNSA. Trimming stripped 0 bases from V and 4 bases from J, with 16 bases between. Written as DNA, the CDR3 is TGTGCCAGCAGCTTAGCCGGTGGACGGGGGCAGTATAATTCACCCCTCCACTTT. It translates to CASSLAGGRGQYNSPLHF.

V and J are TRBV6-5 and TRBJ2-1, with D hard to call. V gave up 9 bases and J gave up 6 bases, with 9 bases separating them. Germline CDR1 and CDR2: MNHEY and SVGAGI. The CDR3 length is 11 residues. The CDR3 region has the DNA TGTGCCAGTGGATCGGGCAATGAGCAGTTCTTC. Protein product: CASGSGNEQFF.

There are a few counts of this clonotype. The genes are TRBV6-6 and TRBJ2-1; possible D gene TRBD2, 7 bases. Per germline, CDR1 MNHNY and CDR2 SVGAGI (reference sequence). The V gene lost 8 bases and the J gene lost 3 bases, with 14 bases spanning the gap. This CDR3 is built from 14 residues. The chain's CDR3 is CASLTGGRYNEQFF. The CDR3 nucleotides are TGTGCCAGCCTGACCGGGGGGCGCTACAATGAGCAGTTCTTC.

In the case of this clonotype: An end of the junction does not agree with germline; a read error may underlie this. The genes are TRBV11-2 and TRBJ2-5; the D call may be TRBD1 or TRBD2 (5 bases each). The CDR3 runs 15 residues. The germline V gene has CDR1 SGHAT and CDR2 FQNNGV. Here the CDR3 DNA reads TGTGCCAGCAGCATAGATCGATTGGCTAGCCACAGGCAGTACTTC. This sequence encodes CASSIDRLASHRQYF.

This clonotype was seen once. This sequence joins TRBV5-4 and TRBJ2-1; the D is unclear. Trimming stripped 1 base from V and 1 base from J, with 9 bases between. The CDR3 extends over 15 amino acids. Per the germline V gene, CDR1 is SGHNT and CDR2 is YYREEE (reference sequence). CDR3 DNA: TGTGCCAGCAGCTTGTTCGGGCGTTCCTACAATGAGCAGTTCTTC. The encoded protein is CASSLFGRSYNEQFF.

V and J are TRBV29-1 and TRBJ1-1; TRBD1 might be the D (6 bases). Trimming pared 7 bases from V and 4 bases from J, leaving 13 bases between. The CDR3 contains 12 residues. Looked up from germline, CDR1 is SQVTM and CDR2 is ANQGSEA. CDR3 residues: CSGGGSGTEAFF. Written as DNA, the CDR3 is TGCAGCGGCGGGGGCTCGGGCACTGAAGCTTTCTTT. The variable domain in full, completed from reference TRBV29-1 and TRBJ1-1, reads SAVISQKPSRDICQRGTSLTIQCQVDSQVTMMFWYRQQPGQSLTLIATANQGSEATYESGFVIDKFPISRPNLTFSTLTVSNMSPEDSSIYLCSGGGSGTEAFFGQGTRLTVV.

This clonotype was detected only a few times. The J gene is TRBJ2-1, the V gene TRBV20-1; D possibly corresponds to TRBD1 (6 bases). The CDR3 totals 14 residues. The germline V gene encodes CDR1 DFQATT and CDR2 SNEGSKA (reference sequence). Trimming removed 3 bases from V and 0 bases from J, with 9 bases in between. CDR3 nucleotide sequence: TGCAGTGCTAGGGACAGAATCTCCTACAATGAGCAGTTCTTC. Amino acids: CSARDRISYNEQFF.

This clonotype was detected a few times. The chain uses TRBV5-1 and TRBJ2-3, with D possibly being TRBD1 or TRBD2 (6 bases each). The CDR3 contains 15 residues. Trimming cost V 4 bases and J 4 bases, with 16 bases left between them. Germline loops: CDR1 SGHRS, CDR2 YFSETQ. The CDR3 nucleotides read TGCGCCAGCAGCCCCGGGGGCAGGAACGCAGATACGCAGTATTTT. This gives the protein CASSPGGRNADTQYF. The full variable domain, with the rest looked up from reference TRBV5-1 and TRBJ2-3, is KAGVTQTPRYLIKTRGQQVTLSCSPISGHRSVSWYQQTPGQGLQFLFEYFSETQRNKGNFPGRFSGRQFSNSRSEMNVSTLELGDSALYLCASSPGGRNADTQYFGPGTRLTVL.

V and J are TRBV6-5 and TRBJ2-4, with D unresolved. Germline CDR1 reads MNHEY; CDR2 reads SVGAGI. This CDR3 region has 11 residues. Trimming pared 7 bases from V and 4 bases from J, leaving 5 bases between. CDR3 sequence (DNA): TGTGCCAGCATTGAAAAAAACATTCAGTACTTC. It encodes CASIEKNIQYF.

There are a few counts of this clonotype. This chain links TRBV6-2 or TRBV6-3 with TRBJ2-1; weak D call: TRBD1 (5 bases). The ends were cut back, 6 bases at V and 0 bases at J, with 12 bases in the middle. The CDR3 is 15 amino acids. Germline V lookup: CDR1 MNHEY, CDR2 SVGEGT. For the CDR3, the DNA is TGTGCCAGCAGCCTCTCAGGGAACTCCTACAATGAGCAGTTCTTC. Its protein product is CASSLSGNSYNEQFF.

The chain is built from TRBV4-2 and TRBJ1-2; 7 bases align to TRBD1. V shed 4 bases, J shed 4 bases, and the junction held 9 bases outside the gene matches. Germline V lookup: CDR1 LGHNA, CDR2 YNFKEQ. The CDR3 spans 15 residues. The CDR3 here is CASSLGLGGVYGYTF. In DNA form, the CDR3 reads TGTGCCAGCAGCCTCGGTCTAGGGGGCGTCTATGGCTACACCTTC.

V is TRBV18 and J is TRBJ2-5; the match to TRBD1 covers 8 bases. Germline CDR1 and CDR2: KGHSH and LQKENI. This CDR3 region has 14 residues. V was clipped by 4 bases and J by 5 bases; unmatched bases: 6. The CDR3 DNA follows: TGTGCCAGCTCACGAGACAGGGGTACGGAGACCCAGTACTTC. Residues: CASSRDRGTETQYF.

The chain carries TRBV7-6 and TRBJ2-5; D not resolved. This CDR3 region has 16 residues. The V end lost 7 bases, the J end lost 5 bases, and 23 bases lay between the germline ends. CDR1 and CDR2 from the germline V gene are SGHVS and FNYEAQ. The chain's CDR3 is CASNPPGTLTLETQYF. In DNA, the CDR3 is TGTGCCAGCAACCCCCCCGGAACCTTAACGCTCGAGACCCAGTACTTC.

The CDR3 DNA follows: TGTGCCAGCAGCTTAGAAAGGCACTACTCCTACGAGCAGTACTTC. Its translation is CASSLERHYSYEQYF. The V and J genes are TRBV7-2 and TRBJ2-7; unclear D gene. CDR1 is SGHTA, CDR2 FQGNSA, per germline. The CDR3 contains 15 residues. Trimming cost V 1 base and J 0 bases, with 10 bases left between them. Complete variable domain (other parts from reference TRBV7-2 and TRBJ2-7): GAGVSQSPSNKVTEKGKDVELRCDPISGHTALYWYRQSLGQGLEFLIYFQGNSAPDKSGLPSDRFSAERTGGSVSTLTIQRTQQEDSAVYLCASSLERHYSYEQYFGPGTRLTVT.

A few counts support this clonotype. This chain connects TRBV15 to TRBJ1-4; 9 nucleotides agree with TRBD1. CDR3 length: 13 amino acids. Germline V gene lookup returns CDR1 LNHNV and CDR2 YYDKDF (reference sequence). Losses at the gene ends were 9 bases for V and 6 bases for J; bases not matched to a gene: 5. CDR3 in DNA: TGTGCCACTACAGGGGGCGGACATGAAAAACTGTTTTTT. Translation gives CATTGGGHEKLFF. The variable domain in full, with the rest retrieved from reference TRBV15 and TRBJ1-4, is DAMVIQNPRYQVTQFGKPVTLSCSQTLNHNVMYWYQQKSSQAPKLLFHYYDKDFNNEADTPDNFQSRRPNTSFCFLDIRSPGLGDTAMYLCATTGGGHEKLFFGSGTQLSVL.

The gene calls are TRBV7-9 and TRBJ2-4, with 8 bases identical to TRBD1. CDR1 is SEHNR and CDR2 is FQNEAQ in the germline V gene (reference sequence). The CDR3 extends over 19 amino acids. V lost 3 bases and J lost 2; bases outside the gene matches: 15. Here the CDR3 reads CASSFRQGTCGLTKNIQYF. CDR3 DNA sequence: TGTGCCAGCAGCTTTCGACAGGGGACCTGCGGGCTAACCAAAAACATTCAGTACTTC.

This clonotype was counted only a few times. V usage is TRBV12-3 or TRBV12-4 and J usage is TRBJ2-6; D is undetermined. V lost 3 bases and J lost 4, with 10 bases in between. CDR3 length: 15 residues. CDR3 protein: CASSFPRSGANVLTF. The CDR3 DNA reads as TGTGCCAGCAGTTTTCCTCGGTCAGGGGCCAACGTCCTGACTTTC.